The 22 T cell receptor beta chains below come from one sample, sequenced in a study of T cells in Graves' hyperthyroidism and ophthalmopathy. TCR beta CDR3 sequences were amplified from RNA transcripts. The HTBI primer set served for first-round RT-PCR of the TCR CDR3. From the multiplex PCR reads, TCRdb called clonotypes with MiXCR, one entry per CDR3 protein. This table holds approximately 250,000 distinct CDR3 sequences, approximately 25% found once. Sample: blood. The receptors here all came from a woman between 40 and 50 years old with Graves' ophthalmopathy.

At least ten counts were recorded for this clonotype. The rearrangement links TRBV12-3 or TRBV12-4 to TRBJ1-2; 7 nucleotides match TRBD1. V gave up 7 bases and J gave up 0 bases; unmatched junction bases: 14. The CDR3 has 17 residues. The CDR3 sequence is CASTLGVQGIANYGYTF. CDR3 in DNA: TGTGCCAGCACCTTGGGTGTACAGGGGATAGCTAACTATGGCTACACCTTC.

Details on this clonotype: A much more abundant neighbour one base away suggests this may be a read error. The chain has TRBV18 and TRBJ1-1; D uncertain. The CDR3 has 13 amino acids. The germline V gene encodes CDR1 KGHSH and CDR2 LQKENI. CDR3: CACSPESDTEAFF. The CDR3 coding sequence is TGTGCCTGCTCACCAGAATCGGACACTGAAGCTTTCTTT.

This clonotype was counted ten times or more. V usage is TRBV29-1 and J usage is TRBJ2-5; the D gene is possibly TRBD2 (5 bases). Trimming left V 5 bases short and J 5 bases short, with 12 bases between. The germline V gene encodes CDR1 SQVTM and CDR2 ANQGSEA. This CDR3 comprises 12 residues. The CDR3 bases are TGCAGCGTTCGTTCGGGGTATGAGACCCAGTACTTC. This sequence encodes CSVRSGYETQYF.

This chain joins TRBV20-1 and TRBJ2-5, with 13 bases identical to TRBD2. J was trimmed by 4 bases and V by 0 bases; bases with no gene match: 11. The CDR3 runs 18 residues. Germline-derived CDR1 and CDR2 are DFQATT and SNEGSKA (reference sequence). The CDR3, as DNA: TGCAGTGCTAGAGATAGCGGACTAGCGGGAGCGTTGGTAGAGACCCAGTACTTC. Residues: CSARDSGLAGALVETQYF.

In its sample, this clonotype was seen many times. The rearrangement uses TRBV28 and TRBJ1-1; no clear D gene. Germline assignment: CDR1 MDHEN and CDR2 SYDVKM. V was cut by 6 bases and J by 3 bases, with 17 bases left in between. This CDR3 is built from 15 residues. CDR3: CASSLEISLYTEAFF. The CDR3 DNA is TGTGCCAGCAGCCTTGAAATAAGTTTGTACACTGAAGCTTTCTTT.

This clonotype was seen ten or more times. The V call is TRBV7-3, the J call TRBJ1-1, with TRBD1 matching 10 bases. Looked up from germline, CDR1 is SGHTA and CDR2 is FQGTGA. This CDR3 has 16 amino acids. V trimming: 4 bases; J trimming: 5 bases; junction bases outside the gene matches: 10. The CDR3 loop reads CASSSGTGTGATEAFF. The CDR3 bases are TGTGCCAGCAGCTCAGGGACCGGGACAGGGGCGACTGAAGCTTTCTTT.

Many counts were recorded for this clonotype. This chain connects TRBV3-1 to TRBJ1-2, with 7 bases identical to TRBD1. Germline V gene data show CDR1 as LGHDT and CDR2 as YNNKEL (reference sequence). J gave up 8 bases and V 1 base, and 10 bases lay outside the gene matches. The CDR3 spans 15 residues. CDR3 sequence reads: CASSQVQGPTRGYTF. As DNA, the CDR3 is TGTGCCAGCAGCCAAGTACAGGGGCCCACCCGAGGCTACACCTTC.

This clonotype was observed at least ten times. Here the CDR3 reads CASSSASGGVSYEQYF. The CDR3 DNA is TGTGCCAGCAGTAGTGCGTCGGGGGGAGTGTCATACGAGCAGTACTTC. The chain carries TRBV28 and TRBJ2-7, with 7 bases lining up with TRBD2. Trimming at V came to 5 bases and at J to 4 bases, leaving 14 bases not matched to a gene. The CDR3 extends over 16 amino acids. CDR1 is MDHEN, CDR2 SYDVKM, per germline.

This sequence joins TRBV2 and TRBJ1-5, with no clear D. The CDR3 contains 13 residues. CDR1 is SNHLY, CDR2 FYNNEI, per germline. Trimming cost V 1 base and J 7 bases, with 8 bases left between them. As DNA, the CDR3 is TGTGCCAGCAGTGAAGGCCCGGTCCAGCCCCAGCATTTT. It translates to CASSEGPVQPQHF. Supplemented by reference TRBV2 and TRBJ1-5, the full variable domain reads EPEVTQTPSHQVTQMGQEVILRCVPISNHLYFYWYRQILGQKVEFLVSFYNNEISEKSEIFDDQFSVERPDGSNFTLKIRSTKLEDSAMYFCASSEGPVQPQHFGDGTRLSIL.

V and J are TRBV11-1 and TRBJ1-5; D remains ambiguous. This CDR3 comprises 16 residues. The germline gives CDR1 SGHAT, CDR2 FQDESV (reference sequence). Trimming took off 1 base at V and 2 bases at J, with 12 bases between the two ends. The CDR3, as DNA: TGTGCCAGCAGCTTAGATTCCGGGGTCGGCAATCAGCCCCAGCATTTT. Translated: CASSLDSGVGNQPQHF.

In this sample, this clonotype turned up many times. The chain combines TRBV5-4 with TRBJ2-5; D gene unclear. In germline, CDR1 is SGHNT, CDR2 YYREEE (reference sequence). V shed 1 base and J shed 5 bases, with 9 bases lying between them. The length of the CDR3 is 13 residues. DNA of the CDR3: TGTGCCAGCAGCTTGTTTGGGATCGAGACCCAGTACTTC. This codes for CASSLFGIETQYF.

In its sample, this clonotype was seen many times. The gene calls are TRBV27 and TRBJ2-7; maybe TRBD1 (5 bases). Trimming cost V 5 bases and J 3 bases, with 26 bases left between them. The CDR3 length is 18 residues. Germline lookup yields CDR1 MNHEY and CDR2 SMNVEV (reference sequence). The CDR3 DNA reads as TGTGCCAGCAGTCCCCCGTGGCAGGGAATCGCATCAGGCTACGAGCAGTACTTC. Translating it yields CASSPPWQGIASGYEQYF.

The chain uses TRBV12-3 or TRBV12-4 and TRBJ1-2, with TRBD1 matching 7 bases. The junction had 7 bases not matched to a gene; V was cut back by 6 bases and J by 3 bases. CDR3 length: 14 residues. The CDR3: CASSLNQGDYGYTF. The CDR3 nucleotides read TGTGCCAGCAGCTTAAATCAGGGGGACTATGGCTACACCTTC.

This clonotype was picked up many times. V gene TRBV6-2 or TRBV6-3 combines with J gene TRBJ2-7; TRBD2 matches 8 bases. This CDR3 region has 14 residues. Germline CDR1 MNHEY, CDR2 SVGEGT. Unmatched junction bases numbered 4, after V lost 2 bases and J lost 4 bases. In DNA, the CDR3 is TGTGCCAGCAGTTACACGTCTAGCGGGTACGAGCAGTACTTC. It is translated as CASSYTSSGYEQYF.

This clonotype has a count of ten or more. The chain joins TRBV19 to TRBJ2-2; the match to TRBD2 covers 11 bases. Looked up from germline, CDR1 is LNHDA and CDR2 is SQIVND (reference sequence). The CDR3 contains 16 residues. With 6 bases clipped from V and 5 bases from J, the junction kept 8 bases outside the gene matches. The CDR3 DNA reads TGTGCCAGTAGGGCCTCTAGCGGGAGGCTTACCGGGGAGCTGTTTTTT. Translating gives CASRASSGRLTGELFF.

This clonotype was detected many times. The V and J genes are TRBV18 and TRBJ2-7; the match to TRBD2 covers 7 bases. CDR3 length equals 15 residues. Germline assignment: CDR1 KGHSH and CDR2 LQKENI. The ends lost 3 bases at V and 2 bases at J; junction bases unmatched: 7. Here the CDR3 DNA reads TGTGCCAGCTCACCTACTAGCGTAACGGCCTACGAGCAGTACTTC. It encodes CASSPTSVTAYEQYF.

The chain has TRBV7-2 and TRBJ2-7; D perhaps matches TRBD1 (6 bases). Deletions cut 6 bases from V and 3 bases from J, with 18 bases between. This CDR3 is built from 15 residues. Germline values: CDR1 SGHTA, CDR2 FQGNSA. The CDR3 here is CASSSSWGRGYEQYF. CDR3 nucleotide sequence: TGTGCCAGCAGTTCCTCGTGGGGCAGGGGCTACGAGCAGTACTTC.

This clonotype was counted at least ten times. This chain links TRBV9 with TRBJ2-2, with 8 bases lining up with TRBD2. Trimming at V came to 4 bases and at J to 8 bases, leaving 10 bases not matched to a gene. In germline, CDR1 is SGDLS, CDR2 YYNGEE. This CDR3 has 15 residues. CDR3 in DNA: TGTGCCAGCAGCCCCGGGGCGGGAGGAGGTGGGGAGCTGTTTTTT. Translated: CASSPGAGGGGELFF.

This clonotype was counted at least ten times. The chain joins TRBV19 to TRBJ2-7; D tentatively fits TRBD1 or TRBD2 (5 bases each). Germline V lookup: CDR1 LNHDA, CDR2 SQIVND (reference sequence). The CDR3 length is 13 residues. V lost 8 bases to trimming and J lost 0 bases, with 11 bases between them. CDR3 in amino acids: CASGPGTSYEQYF. Here the CDR3 DNA reads TGTGCCAGTGGCCCCGGGACCTCCTACGAGCAGTACTTC.

This clonotype was counted once. The rearrangement links TRBV12-3 or TRBV12-4 to TRBJ1-1; D is unresolved. V dropped 6 bases and J dropped 4 bases, with 18 bases sitting between them. CDR3 length: 15 amino acids. The CDR3 sequence is CASSHDPRRITEAFF. The DNA for the CDR3 is TGTGCCAGCAGCCATGATCCCCGGCGGATCACTGAAGCTTTCTTT.

This clonotype was counted at least ten times. The chain recombines TRBV7-8 with TRBJ2-7; no firm D call. The V gene lost 1 base and the J gene lost 0 bases, with 10 bases spanning the gap. This CDR3 spans 15 amino acids. CDR1 is SGHVS and CDR2 is FQNEAQ in the germline V gene. CDR3 nucleotide sequence: TGTGCCAGCAGCTTAGTCTCCGACTTCTCCTACGAGCAGTACTTC. It translates to CASSLVSDFSYEQYF.

The V gene is TRBV28, the J gene TRBJ1-1; perhaps TRBD1 as D (5 bases). V was clipped by 7 bases and J by 10 bases, with 19 bases between them. Germline V gene data show CDR1 as MDHEN and CDR2 as SYDVKM. The length of the CDR3 is 13 residues. Written as DNA, the CDR3 is TGTGCCAGCACCTTGGGAGGGACGGGGGGAGCTTTCTTT. Encoded protein: CASTLGGTGGAFF.